This is a list of T cell receptor beta chains from one sample in a study of T cells after yellow fever vaccination. TCRdb called the 5' RACE reads again in MiXCR, with one record for every CDR3 protein. The profile shows some 120,000 distinct CDR3 sequences, 8% to 9.5% of them singletons. Source: CD8+ T cells sorted from PBMCs, taken 45 days after the yellow fever booster vaccination. The source is a man between 25 and 39 years old who received the YFV17D yellow fever vaccine. The CDR3 runs from the conserved cysteine through the conserved F or W. Fields, in order: CDR3 protein, J gene, V gene.

CSAKASSEQFF,TRBJ2-1,TRBV20-1
CSAGHPNDNEQFF,TRBJ2-1,TRBV29-1
CASSWRGPSYEQYF,TRBJ2-7,TRBV19
CASRTSGETDTQYF,TRBJ2-3,TRBV6-2/TRBV6-3
CCARDLPSGAENIQYF,TRBJ2-4,TRBV20-1
CASSTEGRSTDTQYF,TRBJ2-3,TRBV12-3/TRBV12-4
CSANSAGDPYEQYF,TRBJ2-7,TRBV20-1
CASRRGGSAYNEQFF,TRBJ2-1,TRBV19
CASSPGLTCYGYTF,TRBJ1-2,TRBV7-1
CASSFSSGEQFF,TRBJ2-1,TRBV12-3/TRBV12-4
CSARVFNTDEQFF,TRBJ2-1,TRBV20-1
CASSGDGVDEQYF,TRBJ2-7,TRBV6-1
CASSYSGTSGSFNEQFF,TRBJ2-1,TRBV6-2/TRBV6-3
CASSDWRQGAETQYF,TRBJ2-5,TRBV6-5
CASSLPGLAGVETGELFF,TRBJ2-2,TRBV7-2
CASSSANEQFF,TRBJ2-1,TRBV12-3/TRBV12-4
CSVEGDYSYEQYF,TRBJ2-7,TRBV20-1
CASSYPGLAGGTGELFF,TRBJ2-2,TRBV6-2/TRBV6-3
CSATGRDRVFEQYF,TRBJ2-7,TRBV20-1
CASSSPDRGLLYYEQYF,TRBJ2-7,TRBV7-8
CASSQVGTDVEAFF,TRBJ1-1,TRBV14
CSASETSGRADTQYF,TRBJ2-3,TRBV20-1
CASSYGFGNTIYF,TRBJ1-3,TRBV28
CASSEIADRYNEQFF,TRBJ2-1,TRBV5-1
CSVVGPSGYNEQFF,TRBJ2-1,TRBV29-1
CASSFAWSSYNEQFF,TRBJ2-1,TRBV18
CSALSPLEGSYNEQFF,TRBJ2-1,TRBV20-1
CASSPSGRVVSEKLFF,TRBJ1-4,TRBV11-2
CASSLRELAGKSSYEQYF,TRBJ2-7,TRBV28